The 17 T cell receptor beta chains listed next were all sequenced from one sample in a study of control samples from healthy donors and cancer patients. Profiling relied on immunoSEQ multiplex PCR, and the TCRdb table lists in-frame clones only, not all of them. The sample carries about 130,000 clones, around 96% recorded once. The sample comprised blood. These TCRs come from a man younger than 45 in good health.

V usage is TRBV10-1 and J usage is TRBJ1-6; TRBD1 aligns across 7 bases. After removal of 4 bases from V and 10 bases from J, the junction contained 7 bases not matched to a gene. This CDR3 comprises 14 residues. CDR1 WNHNN and CDR2 SYGVQD come from the germline V gene (reference sequence). The CDR3 protein is CASSAETGYSPLHF. The CDR3, as DNA: TGCGCCAGCAGTGCCGAGACAGGGTACTCACCCCTCCACTTT.

The chain employs TRBV5-4 and TRBJ2-1, with 12 bases matching TRBD2. The CDR3 is 15 amino acids. Germline CDR1 and CDR2: SGHNT and YYREEE (reference sequence). J gave up 6 bases and V 2 bases, and 3 bases lay outside the gene matches. The CDR3 loop reads CASSFGLAGINEQFF. The CDR3 bases are TGTGCCAGCAGCTTCGGACTAGCGGGGATCAATGAGCAGTTCTTC.

The chain uses TRBV4-3 and TRBJ2-7; possible D gene TRBD1, 6 bases. Germline CDR1 LGHNA, CDR2 YSLEER. There are 14 residues in the CDR3. The V and J ends lost 4 bases and 1 base respectively, with 11 bases between them. The CDR3 reads CASSPGTRSYEQYF. For the CDR3, the DNA is TGCGCCAGCAGCCCCGGGACACGATCCTACGAGCAGTACTTC.

This chain links TRBV2 with TRBJ2-3; D is undetermined. V lost 6 bases to trimming and J lost 2 bases, with 3 bases between them. The CDR3 loop spans 11 amino acids. Germline lookup yields CDR1 SNHLY and CDR2 FYNNEI. CDR3: CASRYTDTQYF. CDR3 DNA sequence: TGTGCCAGCAGATACACAGATACGCAGTATTTT. The complete variable domain, with remaining parts taken from reference TRBV2 and TRBJ2-3, reads EPEVTQTPSHQVTQMGQEVILRCVPISNHLYFYWYRQILGQKVEFLVSFYNNEISEKSEIFDDQFSVERPDGSNFTLKIRSTKLEDSAMYFCASRYTDTQYFGPGTRLTVL.

The chain is built from TRBV6-6 and TRBJ1-3, with D possibly being TRBD1 (5 bases). Trimming removed 5 bases at V and 0 bases at J, with 17 bases between. Germline V gene lookup returns CDR1 MNHNY and CDR2 SVGAGI (reference sequence). This CDR3 spans 17 amino acids. The CDR3 loop is CASSQTGPTSSGNTIYF. DNA of the CDR3: TGTGCCAGCAGTCAGACGGGACCGACCTCCTCTGGAAACACCATATATTTT.

J is TRBJ1-5 and V is TRBV7-8; 9 nucleotides align to TRBD1. This CDR3 region has 18 residues. Looked up from germline, CDR1 is SGHVS and CDR2 is FQNEAQ. Unmatched junction bases numbered 12, after V lost 2 bases and J lost 4 bases. CDR3 sequence: CASSLRDRASVSNQPQHF. The CDR3 coding sequence is TGTGCCAGCAGCTTACGGGACAGGGCTTCTGTAAGTAATCAGCCCCAGCATTTT.

The rearrangement joins TRBV30 to TRBJ1-2; TRBD1 is a possible D gene (5 bases). Per the germline V gene, CDR1 is GTSNPN and CDR2 is SVGIG (reference sequence). Trimming pared 2 bases from V and 9 bases from J, leaving 19 bases between. CDR3 length: 14 residues. The CDR3 DNA sequence: TGTGCCTGGAGTCCCCCAGGGTCACTACTTCGCTACACCTTC. It specifies CAWSPPGSLLRYTF.

This chain connects TRBV18 to TRBJ2-5, with D perhaps matching TRBD2 (5 bases). The CDR3 length is 14 residues. V gave up 0 bases and J gave up 2 bases, with 7 bases separating them. Germline V CDR1 and CDR2: KGHSH, LQKENI. The CDR3 sequence is CASSPPSDQETQYF. CDR3 coding DNA: TGTGCCAGCTCACCACCTAGCGATCAAGAGACCCAGTACTTC.

DNA for the CDR3: TGCGCCAGCAGCCAAGAGTTCAGCCATAACACTGAAGCTTTCTTT. Translating it yields CASSQEFSHNTEAFF. This chain uses TRBV4-3 with TRBJ1-1; D is unresolved. This CDR3 region has 15 residues. V was trimmed by 0 bases and J by 2 bases, leaving 10 bases between them. Per the germline V gene, CDR1 is LGHNA and CDR2 is YSLEER.

The chain couples TRBV3-1 (or the pseudogene TRBV3-2) to TRBJ1-1, with D perhaps TRBD1 (6 bases). The germline V gene encodes CDR1 LGHDT and CDR2 YNNKEL (reference sequence). Trimming removed 4 bases at V and 4 bases at J, with 10 bases between. This CDR3 comprises 13 residues. The CDR3 DNA follows: TGTGCCAGCAGCCCAGGGGACTTCACTGAAGCTTTCTTT. It specifies CASSPGDFTEAFF.

The gene calls are TRBV5-1 and TRBJ1-3; 9 bases align to TRBD1. CDR3 size: 16 residues. V shed 4 bases and J 3 bases; nucleotides not matched to a gene: 8. The germline V gene encodes CDR1 SGHRS and CDR2 YFSETQ. The DNA for the CDR3 is TGCGCCAGCAGCCTGGCGGGACAGGGCCATGGAAACACCATATATTTT. Translated: CASSLAGQGHGNTIYF.

The rearrangement links TRBV6-5 to TRBJ1-6; 7 bases are a match to TRBD1. V was pared by 2 bases and J by 8 bases, with 6 bases of the junction left unmatched. The CDR3 contains 15 residues. Germline values: CDR1 MNHEY, CDR2 SVGAGI. CDR3 nucleotide sequence: TGTGCCAGCAGTTACATTGCAGGGGGGGATTCACCCCTCCACTTT. This codes for CASSYIAGGDSPLHF.

The V call is TRBV13, the J call TRBJ2-1; the match to TRBD1 covers 7 bases. V lost 11 bases and J lost 10; bases outside the gene matches: 14. The V gene's germline CDR1 is PRHDT and CDR2 FYEKMQ (reference sequence). The CDR3 covers 13 residues. CDR3 sequence (DNA): TGTGCCGTACGACAGGGTTCAAGGTCCGAGCAGTTCTTC. It specifies CAVRQGSRSEQFF.

V is TRBV21-1 and J is TRBJ1-2. TRBV21-1 is listed as a pseudogene. This CDR3 is 17 amino acids long. This chain's CDR3 is CASSILGSGPGYSGYTF. The DNA of the CDR3 is TGTGCCAGCAGCATTCTGGGGAGTGGGCCGGGGTATAGCGGCTACACCTTC.

The chain has TRBV6-5 and TRBJ2-7, with D perhaps matching TRBD1 (5 bases). There are 13 residues in the CDR3. Looked up from germline, CDR1 is MNHEY and CDR2 is SVGAGI. Deletions cut 6 bases from V and 2 bases from J, with 11 bases between. The CDR3 DNA reads as TGTGCCAGCAGAGTCAGGGTTGCCTACGAGCAGTACTTC. Translated: CASRVRVAYEQYF.

This sequence joins TRBV3-1 (or the pseudogene TRBV3-2) and TRBJ2-4; 7 nucleotides align to TRBD1. Germline V gives CDR1 LGHDT, CDR2 YNNKEL (reference sequence). The V segment lost 2 bases and the J segment 0 bases; nucleotides outside the gene matches: 10. The CDR3 is 18 residues long. CDR3 sequence: CASSQPGGQILAKNIQYF. For the CDR3, the DNA is TGTGCCAGCAGCCAACCAGGGGGACAGATCCTAGCCAAAAACATTCAGTACTTC.

This clone occurred once. The rearrangement links TRBV12-5 to TRBJ1-5; 8 bases are shared with TRBD1. Germline CDR1 is LGHNT and CDR2 is FRNRAP. The CDR3 totals 15 residues. V lost 2 bases to trimming and J lost 5 bases; unmatched junction nucleotides: 5. The CDR3 nucleotides are TGTGCTAGTGGTTTGACCGGGACAGGCTATCAGCCCCAGCATTTT. This gives the protein CASGLTGTGYQPQHF.